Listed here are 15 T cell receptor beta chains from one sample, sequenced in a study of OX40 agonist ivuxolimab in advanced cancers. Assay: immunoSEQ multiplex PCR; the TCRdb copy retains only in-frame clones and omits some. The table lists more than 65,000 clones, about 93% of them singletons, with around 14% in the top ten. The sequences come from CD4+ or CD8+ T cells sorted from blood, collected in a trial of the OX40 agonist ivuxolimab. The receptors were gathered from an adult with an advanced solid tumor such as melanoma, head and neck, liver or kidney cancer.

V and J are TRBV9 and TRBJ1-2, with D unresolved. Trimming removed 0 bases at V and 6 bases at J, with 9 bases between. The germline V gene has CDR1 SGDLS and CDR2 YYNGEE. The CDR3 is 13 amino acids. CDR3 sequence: CASSVVPLDGYTF. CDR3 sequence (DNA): TGTGCCAGCAGCGTAGTCCCCTTAGATGGCTACACCTTC.

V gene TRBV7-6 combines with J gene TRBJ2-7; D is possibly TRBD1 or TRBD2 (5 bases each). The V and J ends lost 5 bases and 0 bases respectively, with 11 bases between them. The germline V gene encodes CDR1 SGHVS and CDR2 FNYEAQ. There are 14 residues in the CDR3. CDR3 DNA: TGTGCCAGCAGCCACCGGGACGGCTCCTACGAGCAGTACTTC. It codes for CASSHRDGSYEQYF.

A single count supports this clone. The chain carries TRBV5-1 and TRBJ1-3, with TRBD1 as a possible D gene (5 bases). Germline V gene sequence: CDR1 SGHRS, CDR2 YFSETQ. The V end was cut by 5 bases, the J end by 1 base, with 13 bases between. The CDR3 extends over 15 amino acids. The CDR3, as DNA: TGCGCCAGCAGTTCGGAGGGGTGGTCTGGAAACACCATATATTTT. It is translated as CASSSEGWSGNTIYF.

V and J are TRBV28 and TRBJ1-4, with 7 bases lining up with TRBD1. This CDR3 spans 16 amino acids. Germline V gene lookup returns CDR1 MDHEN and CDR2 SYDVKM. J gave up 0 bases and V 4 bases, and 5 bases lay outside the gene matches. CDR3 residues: CASSSDRSATNEKLFF. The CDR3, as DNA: TGTGCCAGCAGTTCGGACAGGAGTGCAACTAATGAAAAACTGTTTTTT.

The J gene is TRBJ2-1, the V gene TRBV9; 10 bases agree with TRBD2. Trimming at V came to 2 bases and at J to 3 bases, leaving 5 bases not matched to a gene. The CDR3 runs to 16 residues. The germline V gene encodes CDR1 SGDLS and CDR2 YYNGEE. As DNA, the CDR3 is TGTGCCAGCAGCGTCCTAACTAGCGGGGACTACAATGAGCAGTTCTTC. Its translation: CASSVLTSGDYNEQFF.

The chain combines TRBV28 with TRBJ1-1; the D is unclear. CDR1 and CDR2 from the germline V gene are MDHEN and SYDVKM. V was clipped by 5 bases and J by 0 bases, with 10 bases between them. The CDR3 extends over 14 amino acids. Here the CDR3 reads CASSMRLMNTEAFF. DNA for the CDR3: TGTGCCAGCAGTATGAGATTGATGAACACTGAAGCTTTCTTT. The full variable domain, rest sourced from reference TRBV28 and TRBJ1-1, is DVKVTQSSRYLVKRTGEKVFLECVQDMDHENMFWYRQDPGLGLRLIYFSYDVKMKEKGDIPEGYSVSREKKERFSLILESASTNQTSMYLCASSMRLMNTEAFFGQGTRLTVV.

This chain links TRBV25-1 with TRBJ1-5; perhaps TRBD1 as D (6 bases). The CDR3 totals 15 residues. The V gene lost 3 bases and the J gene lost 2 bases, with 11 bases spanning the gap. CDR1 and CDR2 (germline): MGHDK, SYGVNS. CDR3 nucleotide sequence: TGTGCCAGCAGTGACCAGGGGTTGGGCAATCAGCCCCAGCATTTT. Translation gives CASSDQGLGNQPQHF.

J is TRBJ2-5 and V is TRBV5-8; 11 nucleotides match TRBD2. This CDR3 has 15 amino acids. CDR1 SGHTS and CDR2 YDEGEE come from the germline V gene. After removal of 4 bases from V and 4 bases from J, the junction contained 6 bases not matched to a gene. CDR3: CASSVTSGSGETQYF. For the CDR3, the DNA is TGTGCCAGCAGCGTAACTAGCGGGAGCGGAGAGACCCAGTACTTC.

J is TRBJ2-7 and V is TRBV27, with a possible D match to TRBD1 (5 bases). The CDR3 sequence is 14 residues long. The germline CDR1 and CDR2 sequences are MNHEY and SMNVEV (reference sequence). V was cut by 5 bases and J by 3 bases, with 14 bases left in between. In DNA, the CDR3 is TGTGCCAGCAGTCTAGGCAAGGGGAACTACGAGCAGTACTTC. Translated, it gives CASSLGKGNYEQYF.

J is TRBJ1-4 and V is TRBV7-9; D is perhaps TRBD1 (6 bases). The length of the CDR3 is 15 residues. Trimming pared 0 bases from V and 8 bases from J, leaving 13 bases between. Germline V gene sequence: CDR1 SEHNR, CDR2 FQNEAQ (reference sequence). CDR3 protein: CASSLAQGQSEKLFF. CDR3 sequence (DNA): TGTGCCAGCAGCTTAGCCCAGGGGCAGTCAGAAAAACTGTTTTTT.

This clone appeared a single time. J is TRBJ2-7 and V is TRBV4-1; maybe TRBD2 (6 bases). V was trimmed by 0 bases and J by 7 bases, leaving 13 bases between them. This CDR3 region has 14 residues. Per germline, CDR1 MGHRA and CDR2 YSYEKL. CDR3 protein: CASSQDPGVGEQYF. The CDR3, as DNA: TGCGCCAGCAGCCAAGATCCGGGGGTCGGGGAGCAGTACTTC.

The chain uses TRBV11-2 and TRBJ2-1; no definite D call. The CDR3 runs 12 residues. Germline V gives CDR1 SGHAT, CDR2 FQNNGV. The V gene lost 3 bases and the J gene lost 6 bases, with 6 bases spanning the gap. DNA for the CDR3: TGTGCCAGCAGCTTGACCCCCAATGAGCAGTTCTTC. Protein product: CASSLTPNEQFF.

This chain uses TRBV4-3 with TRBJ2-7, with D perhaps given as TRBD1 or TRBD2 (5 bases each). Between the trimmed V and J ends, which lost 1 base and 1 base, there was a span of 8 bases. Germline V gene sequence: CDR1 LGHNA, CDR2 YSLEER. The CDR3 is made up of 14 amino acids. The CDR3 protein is CASSQGGFSYEQYF. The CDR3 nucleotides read TGCGCCAGCAGCCAAGGGGGGTTTTCCTACGAGCAGTACTTC.

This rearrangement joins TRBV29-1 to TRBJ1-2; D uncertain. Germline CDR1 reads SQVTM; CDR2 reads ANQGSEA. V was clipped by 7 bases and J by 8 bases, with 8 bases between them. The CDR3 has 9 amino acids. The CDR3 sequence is CSAERGYTF. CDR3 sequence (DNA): TGCAGCGCCGAGAGGGGCTACACCTTC.

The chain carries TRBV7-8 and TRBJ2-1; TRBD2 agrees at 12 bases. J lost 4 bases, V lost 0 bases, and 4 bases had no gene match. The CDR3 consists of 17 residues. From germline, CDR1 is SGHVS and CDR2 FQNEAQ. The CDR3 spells CASSLASSGRVYNEQFF. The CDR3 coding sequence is TGTGCCAGCAGCTTAGCATCTAGCGGGAGGGTATACAATGAGCAGTTCTTC. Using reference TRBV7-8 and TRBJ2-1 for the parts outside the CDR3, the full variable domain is GAGVSQSPRYKVAKRGQDVALRCDPISGHVSLFWYQQALGQGPEFLTYFQNEAQLDKSGLPSDRFFAERPEGSVSTLKIQRTQQEDSAVYLCASSLASSGRVYNEQFFGPGTRLTVL.